The 2 T cell receptor beta chains below all came from one sample that was sequenced in a study. Adaptor-ligated barcode primers were used to amplify TRBV12-4/TRBJ1-2 clonotypes. MiXCR, run by TCRdb on the multiplex PCR reads, gives a single entry per CDR3 protein. The table shows 200 or so distinct CDR3 sequences, with approximately 8.4% occurring only once. The sorted Tregs were CD4+CD25+CD127-/low cells. Sequencing input: tumor-infiltrating Tregs sorted from the breast tumor. These receptors came from a female donor with breast cancer.

This clonotype counts as large (0.1 to 1%). The V gene is TRBV12-3 or TRBV12-4, the J gene TRBJ1-2, with 7 bases lining up with TRBD1. The CDR3 extends over 14 amino acids. V was pared by 4 bases and J by 3 bases, with 5 bases of the junction left unmatched. CDR3 sequence (DNA): TGTGCCAGCAGTTCCCGACAGGGAGACTATGGCTACACCTTC. Translated, it gives CASSSRQGDYGYTF.

This clonotype appeared a few times. The V and J genes are TRBV12-3 or TRBV12-4 and TRBJ1-2; D unclear. Trimming took off 3 bases at V and 7 bases at J, with 9 bases between the two ends. CDR3 length: 12 amino acids. This CDR3 is CASSFRRRGYTF. CDR3 nucleotides: TGTGCCAGCAGTTTCCGGAGACGTGGCTACACCTTC.